This entry lists 4 T cell receptor beta chains sequenced from one sample in a study of STAT5B mutations in CD4+ large granular lymphocyte leukemia. This table comes from immunoSEQ multiplex PCR, and its TCRdb copy is limited to in-frame clones, with some not included. The sample consists of tens of thousands of clones, nearly 90% of them appearing once. Sequencing was performed on CD4+ T cells from blood buffy coats. The receptor source for this set is a human donor in good health.

The V gene is TRBV5-4, the J gene TRBJ2-1; D remains unclear. The CDR3 is 15 amino acids. The germline V and J ends were trimmed by 9 bases and 3 bases, with 19 bases remaining between them. Germline CDR1 reads SGHNT; CDR2 reads YYREEE (reference sequence). The CDR3 DNA reads TGTGCCACACTAAACACTCGCGACGGCTACAATGAGCAGTTCTTC. As protein: CATLNTRDGYNEQFF.

This clone has just one count. The chain joins TRBV6-1 to TRBJ2-1, with D perhaps being TRBD1 or TRBD2 (5 bases each). Germline assignment: CDR1 MNHNS and CDR2 SASEGT. V lost 2 bases to trimming and J lost 3 bases, with 14 bases between them. The CDR3 has 16 residues. CDR3 sequence: CASSEPGRLIYNEQFF. The CDR3 DNA sequence: TGTGCCAGCAGTGAACCGGGACGATTAATCTACAATGAGCAGTTCTTC.

Only one count was recorded for this clone. This sequence joins TRBV29-1 and TRBJ1-2, with D maybe TRBD1 (6 bases). The CDR3 is 13 amino acids. Germline V CDR1 and CDR2: SQVTM, ANQGSEA. Deletions cut 8 bases from V and 8 bases from J, with 21 bases between. This CDR3 is CSLGDSGTRGYTF. CDR3 sequence (DNA): TGCAGCCTTGGGGACTCCGGGACAAGGGGCTACACCTTC. The full variable domain, in which reference TRBV29-1 and TRBJ1-2 provide the parts outside the CDR3, is SAVISQKPSRDICQRGTSLTIQCQVDSQVTMMFWYRQQPGQSLTLIATANQGSEATYESGFVIDKFPISRPNLTFSTLTVSNMSPEDSSIYLCSLGDSGTRGYTFGSGTRLTVV.

The V call is TRBV13, the J call TRBJ1-1, with 8 bases fitting TRBD1. CDR1 and CDR2 from the germline V gene are PRHDT and FYEKMQ (reference sequence). V lost 5 bases to trimming and J lost 4 bases; unmatched junction nucleotides: 9. The CDR3 has 15 residues. CDR3 bases: TGTGCCAGCAGCGTTCACAGGGGGGGGGTCACTGAAGCTTTCTTT. Protein sequence: CASSVHRGGVTEAFF.